This T cell receptor beta chain stems from a study of T cell responses to AZD1222 COVID-19 vaccine. The CDR3 is 16 residues long. The V end lost 5 bases, the J end lost 5 bases, and 16 bases lay between the germline ends. Germline V gene lookup returns CDR1 SGHTA and CDR2 FQGTGA. Study results and caveats: A reported finding is that nearly half of spike-specific TCRs target unmutated variant regions. The study found vaccine-associated CD4 TCRs spanning spike, dominant at 160-218 and 743-854. Baseline seropositivity occurred in only a handful of AZD1222 recipients.

On this clone: Its antigen is not known.

Sequencing was performed with immunoSEQ multiplex PCR; in TCRdb, only in-frame clones are kept and a portion is missing. The repertoire holds over 120,000 clones, with 85% to 95% as singletons. The source is an adult who had recovered from COVID-19. The V call is TRBV7-3, the J call TRBJ1-6; D perhaps matches TRBD1 (5 bases). The specimen was peripheral blood, collected after recovery from COVID-19. The CDR3 spells CASSLGATGHNSPLHF. The CDR3 DNA reads as TGTGCCAGCAGCCTCGGGGCTACAGGCCATAATTCACCCCTCCACTTT.